The T cell receptor beta chain under discussion was sequenced for a study of T cells in Graves' hyperthyroidism and ophthalmopathy. Study observations and caveats: Model predictions of ophthalmopathy came a median around 6.5 months before onset.

On this clonotype: Its specificity is unknown. A read error is possible here, since a much larger clone lies one base away.

Exclusion of patients followed from uncontrolled infection, other autoimmune disease, pregnancy or lactation. TCR beta CDR3 region amplification was performed from RNA transcripts. In the first-round RT-PCR of the TCR CDR3, the HTBI primer set was used. TCRdb independently ran MiXCR on the multiplex PCR reads; one entry per CDR3 protein. Seen here are 600,000 or so distinct CDR3 sequences, roughly 15% observed once, and the top ten hold 3% to 4.5%. The specimen sequenced was blood. The receptor comes from a woman aged 25-40 years with Graves' hyperthyroidism.

CDR3 loop: CASSFRQGGDYGYTF. CDR3 DNA: TGTGCCAGCAGTTTTCGACAGGGGGGGGACTATGGCTACACCTTC. This rearrangement joins TRBV28 to TRBJ1-2; 9 bases line up with TRBD1. The V segment lost 3 bases and the J segment 3 bases; nucleotides outside the gene matches: 5. Germline lookup yields CDR1 MDHEN and CDR2 SYDVKM. The CDR3 length is 15 residues.